The T cell receptor beta chain described here comes from a study of untreated major depressive disorder. Whole-study results and caveats: Compared with controls, depressed patients showed more TRBV05-01 (Vbeta 5.1) usage in CD4+ T cells.

This CDR3 has 19 amino acids. The J segment lost 8 bases and the V segment lost 0 bases, leaving 22 bases of the junction unmatched. CDR1 and CDR2 from the germline V gene are SGHRS and YFSETQ. As concerns this clone: Its matching antigen is unknown.

Profiling relied on immunoSEQ multiplex PCR, and the TCRdb table lists in-frame clones only, not all of them. The sample lists around 23,000 clones, roughly nine tenths occurring once. The sequence was obtained from a woman under 40 with major depressive disorder. The specimen was CD4+ T cells from PBMCs. The V gene is TRBV5-1, the J gene TRBJ1-2, with 7 bases fitting TRBD1. The CDR3 DNA reads TGCGCCAGCAGCTTGGCCGGGGGGACAGACCTCCTCCGACGAATAGGCTACACCTTC. Translating it yields CASSLAGGTDLLRRIGYTF.